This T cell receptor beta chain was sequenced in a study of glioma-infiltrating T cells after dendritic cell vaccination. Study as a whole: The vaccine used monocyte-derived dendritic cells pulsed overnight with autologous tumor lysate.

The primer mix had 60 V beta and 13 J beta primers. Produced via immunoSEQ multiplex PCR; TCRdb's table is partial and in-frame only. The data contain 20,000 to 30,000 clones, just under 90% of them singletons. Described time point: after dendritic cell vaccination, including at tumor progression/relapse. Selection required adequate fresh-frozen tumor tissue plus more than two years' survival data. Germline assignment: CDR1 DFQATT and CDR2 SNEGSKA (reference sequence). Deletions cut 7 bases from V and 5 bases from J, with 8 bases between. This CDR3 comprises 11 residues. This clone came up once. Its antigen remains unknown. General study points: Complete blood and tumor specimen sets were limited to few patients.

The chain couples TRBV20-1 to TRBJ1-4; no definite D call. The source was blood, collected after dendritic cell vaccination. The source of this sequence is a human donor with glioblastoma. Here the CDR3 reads CSVPQNEKLFF. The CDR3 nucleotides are TGCAGTGTACCGCAGAATGAAAAACTGTTTTTT.